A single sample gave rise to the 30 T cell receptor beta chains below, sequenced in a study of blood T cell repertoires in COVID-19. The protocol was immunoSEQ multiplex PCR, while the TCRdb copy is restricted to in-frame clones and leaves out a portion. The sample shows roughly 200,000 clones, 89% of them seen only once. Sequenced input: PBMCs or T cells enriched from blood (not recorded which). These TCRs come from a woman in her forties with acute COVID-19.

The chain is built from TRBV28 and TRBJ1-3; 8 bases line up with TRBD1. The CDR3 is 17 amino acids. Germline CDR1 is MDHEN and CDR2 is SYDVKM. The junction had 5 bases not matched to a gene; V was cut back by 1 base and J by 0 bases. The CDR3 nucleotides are TGTGCCAGCAGTTTATCCGGAACAGGGGGCTCTGGAAACACCATATATTTT. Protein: CASSLSGTGGSGNTIYF.

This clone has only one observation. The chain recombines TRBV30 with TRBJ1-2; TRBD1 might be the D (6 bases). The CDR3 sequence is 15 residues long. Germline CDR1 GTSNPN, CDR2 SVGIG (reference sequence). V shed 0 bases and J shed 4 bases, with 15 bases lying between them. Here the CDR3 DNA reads TGTGCCTGGAGTGTAGGGGGAGGGGACCCCTATGGCTACACCTTC. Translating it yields CAWSVGGGDPYGYTF.

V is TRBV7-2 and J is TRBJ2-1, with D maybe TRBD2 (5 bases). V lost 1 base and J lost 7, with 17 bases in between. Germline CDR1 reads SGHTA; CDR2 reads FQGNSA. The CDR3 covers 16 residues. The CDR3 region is CASSLEGSSRTNEQFF. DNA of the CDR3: TGTGCCAGCAGCTTAGAGGGTAGTTCAAGGACTAATGAGCAGTTCTTC.

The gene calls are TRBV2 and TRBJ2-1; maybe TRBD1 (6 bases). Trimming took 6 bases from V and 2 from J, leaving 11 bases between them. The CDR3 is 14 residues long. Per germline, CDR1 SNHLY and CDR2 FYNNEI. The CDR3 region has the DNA TGTGCCAGCAGGACGGGACAAACCTACAATGAGCAGTTCTTC. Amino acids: CASRTGQTYNEQFF.

CDR3 nucleotides: TGTGCCAGCAGTCCTAGCGGGAGTAACTACGAGCAGTACTTC. Its protein product is CASSPSGSNYEQYF. The chain has TRBV27 and TRBJ2-7; 10 nucleotides line up with TRBD2. Germline V gene data show CDR1 as MNHEY and CDR2 as SMNVEV (reference sequence). J gave up 3 bases and V 5 bases, and 4 bases lay outside the gene matches. The CDR3 is 14 residues long.

The CDR3 is CASSLGPGELFF. The CDR3, as DNA: TGTGCCAGCAGCTTAGGGCCCGGGGAGCTGTTTTTT. The chain is built from TRBV7-2 and TRBJ2-2; D uncertain. CDR3 size: 12 residues. The germline gives CDR1 SGHTA, CDR2 FQGNSA. The V and J ends lost 1 base and 6 bases respectively, with 3 bases between them. Full variable domain (missing parts from reference TRBV7-2 and TRBJ2-2): GAGVSQSPSNKVTEKGKDVELRCDPISGHTALYWYRQSLGQGLEFLIYFQGNSAPDKSGLPSDRFSAERTGGSVSTLTIQRTQQEDSAVYLCASSLGPGELFFGEGSRLTVL.

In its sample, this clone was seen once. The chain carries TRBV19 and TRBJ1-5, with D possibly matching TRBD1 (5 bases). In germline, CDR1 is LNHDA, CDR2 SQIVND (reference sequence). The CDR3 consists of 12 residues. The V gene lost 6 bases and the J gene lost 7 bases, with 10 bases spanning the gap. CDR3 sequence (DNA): TGTGCCAGTAGCCCTCGGGGGCAGCCCCAGCATTTT. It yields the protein CASSPRGQPQHF.

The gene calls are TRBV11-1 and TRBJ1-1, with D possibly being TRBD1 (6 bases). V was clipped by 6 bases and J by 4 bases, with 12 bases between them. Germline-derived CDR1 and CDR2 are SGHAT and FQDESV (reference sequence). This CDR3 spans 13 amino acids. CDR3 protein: CASRLQGGTEAFF. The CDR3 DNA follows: TGTGCCAGCAGACTACAGGGTGGCACTGAAGCTTTCTTT.

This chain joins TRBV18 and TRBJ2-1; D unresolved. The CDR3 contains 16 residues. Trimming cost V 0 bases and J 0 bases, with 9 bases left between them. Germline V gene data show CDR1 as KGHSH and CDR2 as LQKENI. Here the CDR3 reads CASSPPARPSYNEQFF. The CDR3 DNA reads TGTGCCAGCTCACCACCGGCTCGCCCCTCCTACAATGAGCAGTTCTTC.

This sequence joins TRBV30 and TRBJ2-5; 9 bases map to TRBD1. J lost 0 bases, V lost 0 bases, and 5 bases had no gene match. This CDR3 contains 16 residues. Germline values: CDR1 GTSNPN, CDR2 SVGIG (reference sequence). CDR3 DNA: TGTGCCTGGAGTGTACTCGGGACAGGGCACCAAGAGACCCAGTACTTC. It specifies CAWSVLGTGHQETQYF.

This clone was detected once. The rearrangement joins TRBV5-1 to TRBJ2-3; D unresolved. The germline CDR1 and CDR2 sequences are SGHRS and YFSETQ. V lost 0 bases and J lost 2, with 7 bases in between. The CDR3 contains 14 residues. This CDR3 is CASSLERATDTQYF. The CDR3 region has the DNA TGCGCCAGCAGCTTGGAAAGAGCCACAGATACGCAGTATTTT.

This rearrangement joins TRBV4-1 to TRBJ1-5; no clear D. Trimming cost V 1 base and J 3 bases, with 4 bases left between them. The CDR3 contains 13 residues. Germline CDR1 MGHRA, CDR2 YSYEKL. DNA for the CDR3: TGCGCCAGCAGCCAAGTTCTCAATCAGCCCCAGCATTTT. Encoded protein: CASSQVLNQPQHF.

CDR3 in amino acids: CASSLSTGNSPLHF. In DNA, the CDR3 is TGTGCCAGCAGCTTGTCGACAGGGAATTCACCCCTCCACTTT. This chain uses TRBV5-5 with TRBJ1-6, with TRBD1 identical over 7 bases. Germline V gene data show CDR1 as SGHKS and CDR2 as YYEKEE (reference sequence). Germline trimming cut 1 base from V and 7 bases from J; bases unmatched to any gene: 2. The CDR3 is made up of 14 amino acids.

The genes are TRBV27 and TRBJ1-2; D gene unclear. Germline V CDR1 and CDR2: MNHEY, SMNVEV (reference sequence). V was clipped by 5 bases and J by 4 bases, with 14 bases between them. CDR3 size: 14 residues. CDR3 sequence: CASSDNIARYGYTF. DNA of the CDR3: TGTGCCAGCAGTGACAACATCGCTCGCTATGGCTACACCTTC.

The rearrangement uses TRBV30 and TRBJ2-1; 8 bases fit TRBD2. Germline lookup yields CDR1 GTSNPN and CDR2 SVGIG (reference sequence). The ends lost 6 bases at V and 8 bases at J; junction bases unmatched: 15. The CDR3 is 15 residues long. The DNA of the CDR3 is TGTGCCTGCGCATCCTTAGCGGGGATAACCGATGAGCAGTTCTTC. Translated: CACASLAGITDEQFF.

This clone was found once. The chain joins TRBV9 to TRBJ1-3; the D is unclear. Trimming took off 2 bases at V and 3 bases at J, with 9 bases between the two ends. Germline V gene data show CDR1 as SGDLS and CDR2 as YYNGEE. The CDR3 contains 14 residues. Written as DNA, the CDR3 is TGTGCCAGCAGCGTCTCAGGTTTTGGAAACACCATATATTTT. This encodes CASSVSGFGNTIYF.

CDR3 sequence: CASSVDGPAYNEQFF. The CDR3 nucleotides are TGTGCCAGCAGCGTAGATGGGCCGGCCTACAATGAGCAGTTCTTC. The rearrangement uses TRBV9 and TRBJ2-1; D unclear. Trimming took off 0 bases at V and 2 bases at J, with 9 bases between the two ends. Germline loops: CDR1 SGDLS, CDR2 YYNGEE. This CDR3 is built from 15 residues. The whole variable domain, filled in from reference TRBV9 and TRBJ2-1, reads DSGVTQTPKHLITATGQRVTLRCSPRSGDLSVYWYQQSLDQGLQFLIQYYNGEERAKGNILERFSAQQFPDLHSELNLSSLELGDSALYFCASSVDGPAYNEQFFGPGTRLTVL.

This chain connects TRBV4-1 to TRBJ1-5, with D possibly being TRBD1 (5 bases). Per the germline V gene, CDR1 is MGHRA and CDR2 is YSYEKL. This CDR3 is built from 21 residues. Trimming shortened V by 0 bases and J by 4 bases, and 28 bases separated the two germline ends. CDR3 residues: CASSQDLRQPLLPPGNQPQHF. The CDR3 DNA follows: TGCGCCAGCAGCCAAGACCTCCGACAGCCACTGCTTCCTCCCGGTAATCAGCCCCAGCATTTT.

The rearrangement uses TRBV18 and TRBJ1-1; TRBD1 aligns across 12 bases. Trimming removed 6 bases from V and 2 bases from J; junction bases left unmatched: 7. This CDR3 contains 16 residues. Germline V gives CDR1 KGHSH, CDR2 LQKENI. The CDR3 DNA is TGTGCCAGCTCGTCGGGACAGGGGGCACGAAACACTGAAGCTTTCTTT. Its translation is CASSSGQGARNTEAFF.

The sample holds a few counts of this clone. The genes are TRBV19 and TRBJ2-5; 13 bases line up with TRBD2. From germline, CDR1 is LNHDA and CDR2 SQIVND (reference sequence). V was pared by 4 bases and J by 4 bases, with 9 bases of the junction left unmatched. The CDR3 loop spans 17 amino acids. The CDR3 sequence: CASSSGLAGALRETQYF. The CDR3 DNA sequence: TGTGCCAGTAGTAGCGGACTAGCGGGAGCGTTACGAGAGACCCAGTACTTC.

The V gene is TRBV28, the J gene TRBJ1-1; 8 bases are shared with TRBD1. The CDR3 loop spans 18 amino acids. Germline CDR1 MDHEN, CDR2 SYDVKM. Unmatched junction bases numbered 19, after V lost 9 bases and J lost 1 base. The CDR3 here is CASSFTGGVRERNTEAFF. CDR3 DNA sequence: TGTGCCAGTTCCTTTACAGGGGGGGTTAGAGAGAGGAACACTGAAGCTTTCTTT.

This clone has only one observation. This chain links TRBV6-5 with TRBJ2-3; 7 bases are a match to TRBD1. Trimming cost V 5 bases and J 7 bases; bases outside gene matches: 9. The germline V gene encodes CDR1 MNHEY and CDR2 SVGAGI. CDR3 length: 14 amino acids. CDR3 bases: TGTGCCAGCAGTCAGGACAGGCTAAGGCATACGCAGTATTTT. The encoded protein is CASSQDRLRHTQYF.

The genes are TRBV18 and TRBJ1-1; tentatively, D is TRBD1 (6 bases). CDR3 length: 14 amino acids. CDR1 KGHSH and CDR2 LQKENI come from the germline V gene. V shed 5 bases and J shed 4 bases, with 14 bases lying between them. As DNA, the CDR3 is TGTGCCAGCTCAAAACAGGGTGAGGGCACTGAAGCTTTCTTT. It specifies CASSKQGEGTEAFF.

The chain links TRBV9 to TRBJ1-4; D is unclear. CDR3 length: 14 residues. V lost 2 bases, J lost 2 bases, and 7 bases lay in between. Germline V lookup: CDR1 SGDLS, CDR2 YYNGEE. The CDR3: CASSVGGTNEKLFF. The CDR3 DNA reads TGTGCCAGCAGCGTGGGAGGCACTAATGAAAAACTGTTTTTT.

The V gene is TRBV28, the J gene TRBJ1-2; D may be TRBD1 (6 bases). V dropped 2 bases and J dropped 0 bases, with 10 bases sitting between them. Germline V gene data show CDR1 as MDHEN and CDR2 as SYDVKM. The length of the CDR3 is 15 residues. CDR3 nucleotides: TGTGCCAGCAGTTTAGGGGGACATCCTAACTATGGCTACACCTTC. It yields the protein CASSLGGHPNYGYTF.

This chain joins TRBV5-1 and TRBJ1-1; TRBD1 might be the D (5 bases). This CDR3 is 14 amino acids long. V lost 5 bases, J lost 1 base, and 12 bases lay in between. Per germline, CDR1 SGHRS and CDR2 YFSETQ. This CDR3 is CASSSRGQNTEAFF. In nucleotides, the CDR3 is TGCGCCAGCAGTTCTCGAGGACAGAACACTGAAGCTTTCTTT. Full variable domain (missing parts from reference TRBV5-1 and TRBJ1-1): KAGVTQTPRYLIKTRGQQVTLSCSPISGHRSVSWYQQTPGQGLQFLFEYFSETQRNKGNFPGRFSGRQFSNSRSEMNVSTLELGDSALYLCASSSRGQNTEAFFGQGTRLTVV.

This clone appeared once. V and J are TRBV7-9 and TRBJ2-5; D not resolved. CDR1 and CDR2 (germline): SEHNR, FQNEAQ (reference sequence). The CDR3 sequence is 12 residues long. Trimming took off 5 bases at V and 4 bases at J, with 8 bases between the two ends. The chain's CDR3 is CASSETGETQYF. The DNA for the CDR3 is TGTGCCAGCAGCGAAACTGGAGAGACCCAGTACTTC.

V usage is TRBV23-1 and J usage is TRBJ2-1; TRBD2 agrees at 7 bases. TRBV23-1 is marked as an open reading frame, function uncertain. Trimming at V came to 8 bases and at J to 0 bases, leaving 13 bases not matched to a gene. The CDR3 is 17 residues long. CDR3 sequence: CASPPGLGGSSYNEQFF. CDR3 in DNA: TGCGCCAGCCCGCCCGGCCTTGGCGGGAGCTCCTACAATGAGCAGTTCTTC.

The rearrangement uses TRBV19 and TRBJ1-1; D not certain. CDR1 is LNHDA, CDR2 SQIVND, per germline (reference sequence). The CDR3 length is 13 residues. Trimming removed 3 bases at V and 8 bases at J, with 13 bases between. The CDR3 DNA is TGTGCCAGTAGTATTCCGGGTTCGGCCGAAGCTTTCTTT. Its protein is CASSIPGSAEAFF.

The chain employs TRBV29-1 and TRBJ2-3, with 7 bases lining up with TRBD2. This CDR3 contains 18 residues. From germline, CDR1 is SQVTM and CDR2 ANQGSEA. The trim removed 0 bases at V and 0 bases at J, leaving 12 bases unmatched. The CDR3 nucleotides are TGCAGCGTTGAAGATCACCGCGCTAGCGGTTCTAGCACAGATACGCAGTATTTT. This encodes CSVEDHRASGSSTDTQYF.